The 11 T cell receptor beta chains below come from one sample, sequenced in a study of T-cell memory formation after mild COVID-19. TCRdb called the 5' RACE reads again in MiXCR, with one record for every CDR3 protein. Among approximately 580,000 distinct CDR3 sequences, roughly 22% were seen once, and the ten largest hold around 13%. Sequencing input: PBMCs or a T cell subset sorted from them (not recorded which). The receptors stem from an adult woman who had mild COVID-19 (a few samples of this study predate the infection). Cell type and time point are not known.

V is TRBV5-5 and J is TRBJ2-7, with D maybe TRBD2 (6 bases). This CDR3 region has 16 residues. Germline V gene lookup returns CDR1 SGHKS and CDR2 YYEKEE (reference sequence). V lost 4 bases and J lost 5, with 22 bases in between. The CDR3 is CASSPLGGDSLHEQYF. The CDR3 DNA reads as TGTGCCAGCAGCCCCCTCGGGGGTGACAGTTTGCACGAGCAGTACTTC. Looking up the rest from reference TRBV5-5 and TRBJ2-7 gives the full variable domain: DAGVTQSPTHLIKTRGQQVTLRCSPISGHKSVSWYQQVLGQGPQFIFQYYEKEERGRGNFPDRFSARQFPNYSSELNVNALLLGDSALYLCASSPLGGDSLHEQYFGPGTRLTVT.

The V gene is TRBV27, the J gene TRBJ2-7; D gene unclear. Germline CDR1 MNHEY, CDR2 SMNVEV (reference sequence). V shed 7 bases and J shed 2 bases, with 12 bases lying between them. This CDR3 has 13 residues. Written as DNA, the CDR3 is TGTGCCAGCAACACGTCGGCCCCCTACGAGCAGTACTTC. It is translated as CASNTSAPYEQYF.

This chain connects TRBV12-3 or TRBV12-4 to TRBJ2-3; D gene uncertain. The CDR3 is 12 residues long. V was pared by 7 bases and J by 2 bases, with 7 bases between. CDR3 nucleotide sequence: TGTGCCAGCACCACTTTCACAGATACGCAGTATTTT. The encoded protein is CASTTFTDTQYF.

This clonotype was detected a few times. V is TRBV6-6 and J is TRBJ2-7; 7 nucleotides match TRBD1. The germline gives CDR1 MNHNY, CDR2 SVGAGI (reference sequence). The CDR3 covers 14 residues. The ends lost 7 bases at V and 0 bases at J; junction bases unmatched: 6. DNA for the CDR3: TGTGCCAGCACCTTGGGACAGAGCTCCTACGAGCAGTACTTC. It translates to CASTLGQSSYEQYF.

This chain connects TRBV20-1 to TRBJ2-7; D is unresolved. CDR1 and CDR2 (germline): DFQATT, SNEGSKA (reference sequence). The CDR3 spans 14 residues. Trimming stripped 0 bases from V and 0 bases from J, with 9 bases between. CDR3 nucleotide sequence: TGCAGTGCTAGAGATGAGGCGCCCTCCTACGAGCAGTACTTC. This codes for CSARDEAPSYEQYF.

This clonotype was recorded at least ten times. The gene calls are TRBV12-5 and TRBJ2-1, with D tentatively TRBD1 (6 bases). The CDR3 runs 18 residues. The germline V and J ends were trimmed by 0 bases and 9 bases, with 24 bases remaining between them. CDR1 LGHNT and CDR2 FRNRAP come from the germline V gene. The CDR3 region is CASGLVQGLGAGVSEQFF. CDR3 coding DNA: TGTGCTAGTGGTTTGGTACAGGGTTTGGGGGCAGGGGTGAGTGAGCAGTTCTTC.

The rearrangement uses TRBV4-3 and TRBJ2-5, with no clear D. Germline CDR1 and CDR2: LGHNA and YSLEER. V was clipped by 0 bases and J by 1 base, with 12 bases between them. The CDR3 is 16 amino acids. CDR3 loop: CASSQDDSIVQETQYF. As DNA, the CDR3 is TGCGCCAGCAGCCAAGATGATTCTATCGTCCAAGAGACCCAGTACTTC.

The J gene is TRBJ1-1, the V gene TRBV29-1; 10 positions match TRBD1. Germline CDR1 and CDR2: SQVTM and ANQGSEA. The CDR3 runs 17 residues. V trimming: 6 bases; J trimming: 0 bases; junction bases outside the gene matches: 13. The DNA for the CDR3 is TGCAGCGTCCGTGGTGGACAGGGGGGGAACATGAACACTGAAGCTTTCTTT. This gives the protein CSVRGGQGGNMNTEAFF.

This clonotype was counted only a few times. V gene TRBV5-1 combines with J gene TRBJ2-6, with D tentatively TRBD1 (6 bases). V lost 1 base and J 2 bases, leaving 7 bases between the germline ends. CDR1 is SGHRS and CDR2 is YFSETQ in the germline V gene. This CDR3 has 15 residues. This chain's CDR3 is CASSLSGAGANVLTF. CDR3 DNA sequence: TGCGCCAGCAGCTTGTCAGGGGCTGGGGCCAACGTCCTGACTTTC.

This clonotype has ten or more counts. This chain links TRBV5-1 with TRBJ2-3, with D hard to call. V gave up 4 bases and J gave up 5 bases, with 17 bases separating them. Looked up from germline, CDR1 is SGHRS and CDR2 is YFSETQ. The CDR3 has 15 amino acids. The CDR3 sequence is CASSGHLQRRDTQYF. CDR3 bases: TGCGCCAGCAGCGGGCACCTGCAACGGAGAGATACGCAGTATTTT.

The chain is built from TRBV25-1 and TRBJ1-1, with D possibly being TRBD1 (6 bases). The CDR3 extends over 16 amino acids. The germline V gene has CDR1 MGHDK and CDR2 SYGVNS. The V gene lost 1 base and the J gene lost 1 base, with 13 bases spanning the gap. CDR3 in DNA: TGTGCCAGCAGTGAATGGGGGGCAGGCCAGAACACTGAAGCTTTCTTT. It yields the protein CASSEWGAGQNTEAFF. Full variable domain (rest looked up from reference TRBV25-1 and TRBJ1-1): EADIYQTPRYLVIGTGKKITLECSQTMGHDKMYWYQQDPGMELHLIHYSYGVNSTEKGDLSSESTVSRIRTEHFPLTLESARPSHTSQYLCASSEWGAGQNTEAFFGQGTRLTVV.